The 5 T cell receptor beta chains presented below share a single source sample, sequenced in a study of control samples from healthy donors and cancer patients. The method was immunoSEQ multiplex PCR; TCRdb's version includes in-frame clones alone and lacks a portion of them. This repertoire shows approximately 87,000 clones, approximately 93% found once; its top ten account for roughly 1.2%. Material: PBMCs. The receptors were sampled from a middle-aged woman with lung cancer.

This sequence joins TRBV5-6 and TRBJ2-3; maybe TRBD1 (5 bases). CDR3 size: 16 residues. CDR1 and CDR2 (germline): SGHDT, YYEEEE. Trimming left V 3 bases short and J 0 bases short, with 14 bases between. As DNA, the CDR3 is TGTGCCAGCAGCTCTACAGGAAAAACAAGCACAGATACGCAGTATTTT. It yields the protein CASSSTGKTSTDTQYF.

The genes are TRBV11-3 and TRBJ1-1; no clear D gene. V dropped 1 base and J dropped 8 bases, with 11 bases sitting between them. This CDR3 comprises 13 residues. CDR1 is SGHNT and CDR2 is YENEEA in the germline V gene. CDR3 amino acids: CASSLVPGSEAFF. CDR3 DNA sequence: TGTGCCAGCAGCTTAGTACCGGGATCAGAAGCTTTCTTT. The full variable domain, in which reference TRBV11-3 and TRBJ1-1 provide the parts outside the CDR3, is EAGVVQSPRYKIIEKKQPVAFWCNPISGHNTLYWYLQNLGQGPELLIRYENEEAVDDSQLPKDRFSAERLKGVDSTLKIQPAELGDSAVYLCASSLVPGSEAFFGQGTRLTVV.

This rearrangement joins TRBV18 to TRBJ2-2, with a possible D match to TRBD1 (6 bases). The CDR3 consists of 14 residues. Germline-derived CDR1 and CDR2 are KGHSH and LQKENI. V shed 1 base and J shed 3 bases, with 6 bases lying between them. CDR3 bases: TGTGCCAGCTCACCACGACAGGACACCGGGGAGCTGTTTTTT. This encodes CASSPRQDTGELFF.

The chain joins TRBV5-4 to TRBJ2-3; tentatively, D is TRBD2 (5 bases). The CDR3 covers 15 residues. Trimming removed 4 bases from V and 1 base from J, with 13 bases in between. Germline-derived CDR1 and CDR2 are SGHNT and YYREEE (reference sequence). DNA for the CDR3: TGTGCCAGCAGCAACCACGACGGGGGCACAGATACGCAGTATTTT. It specifies CASSNHDGGTDTQYF. The entire variable domain, with the rest obtained from reference TRBV5-4 and TRBJ2-3, is as follows: ETGVTQSPTHLIKTRGQQVTLRCSSQSGHNTVSWYQQALGQGPQFIFQYYREEENGRGNFPPRFSGLQFPNYSSELNVNALELDDSALYLCASSNHDGGTDTQYFGPGTRLTVL.

The chain is built from TRBV29-1 and TRBJ2-1, with 11 bases identical to TRBD2. Germline-derived CDR1 and CDR2 are SQVTM and ANQGSEA. The trim removed 7 bases at V and 7 bases at J, leaving 21 bases unmatched. The CDR3 runs 18 residues. This CDR3 is CSATPQMGLAGGPNEQFF. CDR3 DNA: TGCAGCGCCACGCCCCAGATGGGTTTAGCGGGGGGGCCAAATGAGCAGTTCTTC.